This T cell receptor beta chain originates from a study of T-cell reconstitution after alpha-beta-depleted transplantation in children. General study findings and limits: Surviving recipient T cells and thymic progenitors produced the high day-60 TCRbeta diversity seen in some patients. It was reported that alpha-beta T cells came from several hundred expanded graft clones (about two months after transplant). A year had passed since transplant, and T-cell counts and diversity by then came mostly from newly produced T cells.

CDR1 is ENHRY and CDR2 is SYGVKD in the germline V gene. The CDR3 is made up of 14 amino acids. The ends were cut back, 1 base at V and 6 bases at J, with 11 bases in the middle. As concerns this clonotype: Its antigen remains unidentified.

This sample's TCRbeta library carried unique molecular identifier barcodes. One entry per CDR3 protein results from TCRdb running MiXCR on the PCR reads. The table records approximately 130,000 distinct CDR3 sequences, 8% to 10% of them present only once. The chain has TRBV10-3 and TRBJ2-3; D is unclear. Sample: PBMCs, mostly from graft donor cells, taken 180 days after TCRalphabeta/CD19-depleted stem cell transplant. This TCR derives from a girl younger than two who had a stem cell transplant for combined immunodeficiency, so the T cells may come from the graft donor. The CDR3 DNA reads TGTGCCATCAGTGAGTTGCCTAGTTTCGATACGCAGTATTTT. It translates to CAISELPSFDTQYF.